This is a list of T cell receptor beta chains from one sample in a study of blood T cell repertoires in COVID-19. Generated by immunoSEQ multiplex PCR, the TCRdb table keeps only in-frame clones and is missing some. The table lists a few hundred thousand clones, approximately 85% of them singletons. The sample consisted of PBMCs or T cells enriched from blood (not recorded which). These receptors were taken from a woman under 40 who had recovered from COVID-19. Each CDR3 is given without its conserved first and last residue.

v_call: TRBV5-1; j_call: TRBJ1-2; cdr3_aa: ASSLALGTGGTGYT
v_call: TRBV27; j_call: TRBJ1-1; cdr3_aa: ASSLRGQGSDLEAF
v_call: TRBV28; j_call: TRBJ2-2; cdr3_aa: ASSSVGQGARGELF
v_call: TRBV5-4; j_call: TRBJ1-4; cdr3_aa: ASSTRSQGNEKLF
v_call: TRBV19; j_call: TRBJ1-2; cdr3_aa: ASKTTGQVNYGYT
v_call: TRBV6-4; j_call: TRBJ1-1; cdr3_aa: ASSDNGNTEAF
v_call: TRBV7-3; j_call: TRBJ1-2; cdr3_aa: ASSLRPGHLYGYT
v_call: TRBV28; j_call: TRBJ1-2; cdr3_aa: ASSATGQGRYGYT
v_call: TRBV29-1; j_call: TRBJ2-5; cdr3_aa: SVGQGGETQY
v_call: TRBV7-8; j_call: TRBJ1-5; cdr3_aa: ASSYQNNQPQH
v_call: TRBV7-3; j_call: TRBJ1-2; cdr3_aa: ASSLTGGSNYGYT
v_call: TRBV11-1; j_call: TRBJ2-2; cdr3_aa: ASSRGQGPTGELF
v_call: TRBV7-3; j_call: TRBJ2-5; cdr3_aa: ASSPSGLKETQY
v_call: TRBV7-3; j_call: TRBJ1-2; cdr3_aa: ASSYSGTGVYGYT
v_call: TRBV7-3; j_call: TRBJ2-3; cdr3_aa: ASSLIVTDTQY
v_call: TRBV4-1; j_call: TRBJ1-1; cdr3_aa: ASSQGAGTMNTEAF
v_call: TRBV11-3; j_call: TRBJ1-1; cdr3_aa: ASSLAEGAGLAF
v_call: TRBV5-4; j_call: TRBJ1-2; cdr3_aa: ASSLQGGNLGYT
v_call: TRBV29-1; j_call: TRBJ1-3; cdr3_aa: SVTEGTGGYTGNTIY
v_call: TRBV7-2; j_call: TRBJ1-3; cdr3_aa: ASSLTGQGFSYSGNTIY
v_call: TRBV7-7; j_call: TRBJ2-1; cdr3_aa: ASSLDPGLAQDEQF
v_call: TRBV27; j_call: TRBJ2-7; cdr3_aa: ASSFSLSYEQY
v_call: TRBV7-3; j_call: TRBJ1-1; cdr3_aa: ASRLDRATEAF
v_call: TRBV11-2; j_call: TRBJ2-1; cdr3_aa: ASSSSGTSGAIQF
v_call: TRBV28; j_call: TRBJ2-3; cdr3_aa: ASRYFQGADTQY
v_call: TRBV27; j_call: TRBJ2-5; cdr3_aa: ASSLDPPGGPSKTQY
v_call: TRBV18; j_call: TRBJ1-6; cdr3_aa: ASSPIGVENSPLH
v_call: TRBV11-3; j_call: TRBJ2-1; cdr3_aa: ASLPGPGGTTEYNEQF
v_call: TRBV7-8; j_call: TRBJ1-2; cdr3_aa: ASSTRLHRGAHGYT
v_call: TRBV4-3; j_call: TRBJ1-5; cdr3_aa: ASSPSGQGRGQPQH
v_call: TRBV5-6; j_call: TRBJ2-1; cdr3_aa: ASSFGGHEQF
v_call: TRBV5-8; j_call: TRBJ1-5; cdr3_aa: ASSFFSGNQPQH
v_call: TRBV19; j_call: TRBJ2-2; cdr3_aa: ASSIEGRGIWTGELF
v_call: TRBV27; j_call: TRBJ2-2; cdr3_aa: ASRRTPNTGELF
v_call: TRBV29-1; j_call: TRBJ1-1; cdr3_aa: SSGQKSTEAF
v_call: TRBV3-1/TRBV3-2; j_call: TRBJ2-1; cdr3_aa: ASSRALPEQF
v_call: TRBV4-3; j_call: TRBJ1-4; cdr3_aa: ASSQELARPSSNEKLF
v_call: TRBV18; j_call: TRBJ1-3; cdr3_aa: ASSPAVPGNTIY
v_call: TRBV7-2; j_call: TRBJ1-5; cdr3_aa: ASSSGTVSNQPQH
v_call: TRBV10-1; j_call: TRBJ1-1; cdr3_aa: ASSAARGVGTEAF
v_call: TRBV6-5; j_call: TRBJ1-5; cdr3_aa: ASSWDRGWQPQH
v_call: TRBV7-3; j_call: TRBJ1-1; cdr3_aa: ASSLSGTGALSTTEAF
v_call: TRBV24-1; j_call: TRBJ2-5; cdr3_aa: ATSDFEDSQGRTQY
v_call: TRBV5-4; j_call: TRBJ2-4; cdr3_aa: ASSLAVGGMKNIQY